The entry that follows covers one T cell receptor beta chain sequence. The entry originates in a study of blood T cell repertoires in COVID-19. About the study: The origin of the acute and convalescent COVID-19 samples was the United States, Italy and Spain. PBMCs, B-cell-depleted T cells, or T cells provided the cDNA or gDNA that made up the material.

The CDR3 is made up of 13 amino acids. Losses at the gene ends were 4 bases for V and 4 bases for J; bases not matched to a gene: 4. Germline assignment: CDR1 SEHNR and CDR2 FQNEAQ (reference sequence). Sequencing used immunoSEQ multiplex PCR; TCRdb keeps in-frame clones, though not all of them. The top ten hold about 1.6% of the sample, which has a few hundred thousand clones, around 86% seen once. Recruits, aged about 18 to 95 years, lived in 25 or so US areas. Allocation to cohorts depended on clinical history reported by the participants. The sequence was obtained from a man between 35 and 55 years old who had recovered from COVID-19. V usage is TRBV7-9 and J usage is TRBJ2-7, with TRBD1 matching 7 bases. Sequenced input: PBMCs or T cells enriched from blood (not recorded which). The chain's CDR3 is CASSSDRIYEQYF. The CDR3 nucleotides are TGTGCCAGCAGCTCGGACAGGATTTACGAGCAGTACTTC.